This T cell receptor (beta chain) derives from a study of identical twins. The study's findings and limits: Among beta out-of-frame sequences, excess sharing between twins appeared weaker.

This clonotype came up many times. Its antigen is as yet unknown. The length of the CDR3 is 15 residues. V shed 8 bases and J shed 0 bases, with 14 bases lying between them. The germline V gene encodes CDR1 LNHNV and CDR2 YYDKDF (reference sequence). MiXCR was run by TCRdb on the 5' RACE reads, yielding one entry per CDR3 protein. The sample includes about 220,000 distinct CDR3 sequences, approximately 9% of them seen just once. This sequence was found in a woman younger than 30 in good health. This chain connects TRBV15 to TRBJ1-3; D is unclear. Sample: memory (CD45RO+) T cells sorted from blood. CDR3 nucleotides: TGTGCCACCTCTTCGGAGCTCGACTCTGGAAACACCATATATTTT. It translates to CATSSELDSGNTIYF.